This T cell receptor beta chain was observed in a study of memory CD4+ T cells and cytomegalovirus serostatus. Notes on the study in general: Each of some 67 CMV-associated TCRbeta sequences occurred in one to five individuals.

In regard to this clone: Its cognate antigen is unknown.

The protocol was immunoSEQ multiplex PCR, while the TCRdb copy is restricted to in-frame clones and leaves out a portion. This table holds 54,000 or so clones, roughly three quarters found once. Germline CDR1 and CDR2: SGHNT and YENEEA. V lost 5 bases to trimming and J lost 3 bases, with 17 bases between them. The length of the CDR3 is 17 residues. The sort gate was single viable CD3+CD4+CD8-CD45RO+ cells for memory CD4+ T cells. This sequence was found in an adult in good health and CMV-seronegative. The chain uses TRBV11-3 and TRBJ2-6, with a weak D call TRBD1 (6 bases). The source material was memory CD4+ T cells from blood. CDR3 bases: TGTGCCAGCAGCCCAGCACAGGGTGTAAGTGGGGCCAACGTCCTGACTTTC. Amino acid sequence: CASSPAQGVSGANVLTF.